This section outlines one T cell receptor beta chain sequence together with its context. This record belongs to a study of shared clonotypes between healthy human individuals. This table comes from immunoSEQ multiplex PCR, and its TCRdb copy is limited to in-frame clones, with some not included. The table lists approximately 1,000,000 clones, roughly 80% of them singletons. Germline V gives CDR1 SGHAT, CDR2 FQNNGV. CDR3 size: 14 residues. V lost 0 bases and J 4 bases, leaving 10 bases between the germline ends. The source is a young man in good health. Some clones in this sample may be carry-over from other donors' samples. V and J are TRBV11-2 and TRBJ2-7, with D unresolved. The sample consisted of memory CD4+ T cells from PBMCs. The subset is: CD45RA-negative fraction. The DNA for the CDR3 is TGTGCCAGCAGCTTAGATTTCTTGGCTTACGAGCAGTACTTC. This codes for CASSLDFLAYEQYF.